The 15 T cell receptor beta chains presented below share a single source sample, sequenced in a study of cytomegalovirus exposure and HLA in healthy donors. This PCR relied on a set of 60 Vbeta primers and 13 Jbeta primers. The protocol was immunoSEQ multiplex PCR, while the TCRdb copy is restricted to in-frame clones and leaves out a portion. The repertoire holds more than 90,000 clones, around 78% seen once, with roughly 0.6% in the top ten. The sample consisted of PBMCs. The receptor source for this set is a man between 25 and 39 years old in good health and CMV-seronegative.

This clone is a singleton in its sample. The chain carries TRBV11-2 and TRBJ2-3; a weak D match, TRBD2 (7 bases). V lost 3 bases, J lost 2 bases, and 15 bases lay in between. Per germline, CDR1 SGHAT and CDR2 FQNNGV. CDR3 length equals 16 residues. CDR3 in amino acids: CASSFLGGPVTDTQYF. CDR3 nucleotides: TGTGCCAGCAGCTTTCTCGGGGGGCCGGTCACAGATACGCAGTATTTT.

This chain uses TRBV5-4 with TRBJ2-5; perhaps TRBD1 as D (6 bases). CDR1 is SGHNT, CDR2 YYREEE, per germline (reference sequence). This CDR3 contains 13 residues. V was clipped by 3 bases and J by 3 bases, with 9 bases between them. The CDR3 reads CASSWNREETQYF. For the CDR3, the DNA is TGTGCCAGCAGCTGGAACAGGGAAGAGACCCAGTACTTC.

The chain couples TRBV18 to TRBJ2-7; the D gene is possibly TRBD1 (6 bases). Germline CDR1 and CDR2: KGHSH and LQKENI. CDR3 length equals 13 residues. Trimming took off 0 bases at V and 6 bases at J, with 9 bases between the two ends. The CDR3 bases are TGTGCCAGCTCACCACCGGGACATCCCGAGCAGTACGTC. Encoded protein: CASSPPGHPEQYV.

The chain employs TRBV5-6 and TRBJ1-1; TRBD1 matches at 8 bases. The CDR3 extends over 13 amino acids. Germline assignment: CDR1 SGHDT and CDR2 YYEEEE. The junction had 6 bases not matched to a gene; V was cut back by 3 bases and J by 8 bases. CDR3 DNA: TGTGCCAGCAGCTCTAATAGACAGGGGGAAGCTTTCTTT. Amino acid sequence: CASSSNRQGEAFF.

V is TRBV5-1 and J is TRBJ1-4, with a weak D call TRBD1 (6 bases). There are 15 residues in the CDR3. The V end lost 0 bases, the J end lost 8 bases, and 14 bases lay between the germline ends. CDR1 SGHRS and CDR2 YFSETQ come from the germline V gene. DNA for the CDR3: TGCGCCAGCAGCTTGGGGGGGCGAATAGAAGAAAAACTGTTTTTT. It specifies CASSLGGRIEEKLFF.

The chain links TRBV2 to TRBJ2-7; 11 nucleotides align to TRBD1. This CDR3 has 15 amino acids. Trimming at V came to 7 bases and at J to 4 bases, leaving 9 bases not matched to a gene. Germline values: CDR1 SNHLY, CDR2 FYNNEI. CDR3 bases: TGTGCCAGCATGGGCCCCGGGACAGGGGGGTACGAGCAGTACGTC. Its protein product is CASMGPGTGGYEQYV.

The chain recombines TRBV7-6 with TRBJ1-1; D may be TRBD1 (6 bases). The V end lost 5 bases, the J end lost 0 bases, and 10 bases lay between the germline ends. Germline values: CDR1 SGHVS, CDR2 FNYEAQ. CDR3 length equals 14 residues. CDR3 residues: CASSQYRVNTEAFF. CDR3 nucleotides: TGTGCCAGCAGCCAATACAGGGTGAACACTGAAGCTTTCTTT.

The chain uses TRBV5-1 and TRBJ2-1; 11 positions agree with TRBD1. CDR1 and CDR2 (germline): SGHRS, YFSETQ. The CDR3 extends over 20 amino acids. V trimming: 4 bases; J trimming: 2 bases; junction bases outside the gene matches: 17. The CDR3 is CASSQPGQGAALSPYNEQFF. CDR3 bases: TGCGCCAGCAGCCAGCCAGGACAGGGGGCCGCCTTGTCTCCCTACAATGAGCAGTTCTTC. The variable domain in full, with the rest retrieved from reference TRBV5-1 and TRBJ2-1, is KAGVTQTPRYLIKTRGQQVTLSCSPISGHRSVSWYQQTPGQGLQFLFEYFSETQRNKGNFPGRFSGRQFSNSRSEMNVSTLELGDSALYLCASSQPGQGAALSPYNEQFFGPGTRLTVL.

This clone was counted only a few times. The CDR3 DNA reads TGTGCCAGCAGTTACTCGACAGTTGTTACTGAAGCTTTCTTT. This encodes CASSYSTVVTEAFF. The J gene is TRBJ1-1, the V gene TRBV6-5; tentatively, D is TRBD1 (5 bases). The CDR3 covers 14 residues. With 0 bases removed from V and 5 bases from J, the gap between germline ends came to 10 bases. The germline gives CDR1 MNHEY, CDR2 SVGAGI.

The V call is TRBV13, the J call TRBJ2-3, with 7 bases fitting TRBD2. This CDR3 comprises 15 residues. In germline, CDR1 is PRHDT, CDR2 FYEKMQ (reference sequence). Trimming took 1 base from V and 4 from J; bases not matched to a gene: 5. The CDR3 nucleotides are TGTGCCAGCAGCTTAGTGCGGGAGAGGGCAGATACGCAGTATTTT. It encodes CASSLVRERADTQYF.

With respect to this clone: This sample also contains other DNA sequences that code for the same CDR3. The chain carries TRBV25-1 and TRBJ1-1; D is unclear. Trimming stripped 1 base from V and 1 base from J, with 7 bases between. Germline lookup yields CDR1 MGHDK and CDR2 SYGVNS. The length of the CDR3 is 14 residues. The CDR3 coding sequence is TGTGCCAGCAGTGAATCGGGAGAGAACACTGAAGCTTTCTTT. It specifies CASSESGENTEAFF.

V usage is TRBV7-3 and J usage is TRBJ2-3, with TRBD2 matching 8 bases. Germline lookup yields CDR1 SGHTA and CDR2 FQGTGA. With V trimmed by 5 bases and J by 2 bases, 3 bases remained unmatched. The CDR3 is made up of 14 amino acids. CDR3 sequence reads: CASSIAGTTDTQYF. In DNA, the CDR3 is TGTGCCAGCAGCATAGCGGGGACCACAGATACGCAGTATTTT.

The V call is TRBV5-1, the J call TRBJ1-3, with a possible D match to TRBD1 (5 bases). V lost 2 bases and J 3 bases, leaving 15 bases between the germline ends. The germline gives CDR1 SGHRS, CDR2 YFSETQ. There are 16 residues in the CDR3. For the CDR3, the DNA is TGCGCCAGCAGCTTCTATGGACAAGCGAGTGGAAACACCATATATTTT. Translated: CASSFYGQASGNTIYF.

The chain links TRBV5-1 to TRBJ1-6, with TRBD1 matching 8 bases. J gave up 9 bases and V 5 bases, and 7 bases lay outside the gene matches. This CDR3 region has 14 residues. Germline values: CDR1 SGHRS, CDR2 YFSETQ. CDR3: CASRDRDGGSPLHF. CDR3 sequence (DNA): TGCGCCAGCAGGGACAGGGACGGGGGTTCACCCCTCCACTTT. Variable domain in full (rest from reference TRBV5-1 and TRBJ1-6): KAGVTQTPRYLIKTRGQQVTLSCSPISGHRSVSWYQQTPGQGLQFLFEYFSETQRNKGNFPGRFSGRQFSNSRSEMNVSTLELGDSALYLCASRDRDGGSPLHFGNGTRLTVT.

The CDR3 DNA reads as TGTGCCAGCAGCTTAGGACTAGCGGGCAGGTTCTTC. It specifies CASSLGLAGRFF. The chain joins TRBV7-9 to TRBJ2-1, with TRBD2 identical over 10 bases. Losses at the gene ends were 1 base for V and 15 bases for J; bases not matched to a gene: 3. The CDR3 contains 12 residues. Germline V gives CDR1 SEHNR, CDR2 FQNEAQ (reference sequence).